This T cell receptor beta chain was profiled in a study of blood T cell repertoires in COVID-19. This CDR3 has 14 residues. The junction had 6 bases not matched to a gene; V was cut back by 3 bases and J by 6 bases. From germline, CDR1 is SGHRS and CDR2 YFSETQ. The assay was immunoSEQ multiplex PCR, and TCRdb's table has in-frame clones only and misses some. The profile shows roughly 200,000 clones, about three quarters of them singletons. The sequencing sample was made of peripheral blood. The sequence derives from a woman older than 75 with active or convalescent COVID-19. The chain combines TRBV5-1 with TRBJ2-7; 10 positions agree with TRBD1. The CDR3 DNA reads as TGCGCCAGCAGCTCGGGACAGGGGATCGTCGAGCAGTACTTC. As protein: CASSSGQGIVEQYF.